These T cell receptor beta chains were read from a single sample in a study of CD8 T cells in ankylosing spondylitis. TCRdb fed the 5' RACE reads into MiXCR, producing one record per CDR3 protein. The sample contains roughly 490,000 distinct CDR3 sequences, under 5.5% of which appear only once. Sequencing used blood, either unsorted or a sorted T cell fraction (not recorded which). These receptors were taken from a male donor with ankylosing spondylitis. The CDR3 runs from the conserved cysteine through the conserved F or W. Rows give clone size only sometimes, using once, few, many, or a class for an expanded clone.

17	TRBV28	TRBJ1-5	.	CASSLLGYRVGNQPQHF
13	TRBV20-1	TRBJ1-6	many	CSATQGWSSPLHF
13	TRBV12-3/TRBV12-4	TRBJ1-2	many	CASRRSKIRGYTF
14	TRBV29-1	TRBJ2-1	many	CSVEGRGSYNEQFF
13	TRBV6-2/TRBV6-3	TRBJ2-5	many	CASRRGSGETQYF
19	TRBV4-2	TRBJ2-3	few	CASSQGPSGSPGSLDTQYF
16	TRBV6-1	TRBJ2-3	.	CASSESRGGGTDTQYF
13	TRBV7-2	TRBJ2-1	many	CASSSRIYNEQFF
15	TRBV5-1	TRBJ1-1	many	CASGRPGEVNTEAFF
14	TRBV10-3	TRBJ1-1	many	CAIATGTANTEAFF
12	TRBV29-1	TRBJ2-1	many	CSVKRGGNEQFF
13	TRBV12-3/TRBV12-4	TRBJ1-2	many	CASSSKSTSGYTF
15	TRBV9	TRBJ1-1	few	CASSPGDRLGTEAFF
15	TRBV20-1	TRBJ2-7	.	CSARPRLRVTYEQYF
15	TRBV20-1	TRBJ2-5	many	CSARDEEPVGPGQYF
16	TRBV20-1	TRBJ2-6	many	CSARDPSGSGANVLTF
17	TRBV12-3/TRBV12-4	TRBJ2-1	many	CASSLPRQGLSYNEQFF
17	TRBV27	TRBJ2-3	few	CASSLSGPAGGPDTQYF
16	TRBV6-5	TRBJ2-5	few	CASSYSIAGVGETQYF
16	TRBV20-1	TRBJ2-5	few	CCARPEPPRSQETQYF
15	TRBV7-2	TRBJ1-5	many	CASSLGTGHNQPQHF
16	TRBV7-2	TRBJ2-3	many	CASSLYSGGPTDTQYF
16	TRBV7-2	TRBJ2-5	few	CASSTRTGRAGETQYF
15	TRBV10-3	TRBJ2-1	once	CAISVPPPGYNEQFF
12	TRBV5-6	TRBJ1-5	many	CASRAHNQPQHF
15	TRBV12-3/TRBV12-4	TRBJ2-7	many	CASSSRTSGSYEQYF